This T cell receptor beta chain was profiled in a study of OX40 agonist ivuxolimab in advanced cancers. Looking at the study overall: Partial responses were recorded for three patients, including one with hepatocellular carcinoma and two with cutaneous melanoma. Study results and caveats: At doses 0.1 to 3.0 mg/kg, CD4+ and CD8+ clones expanded. CD8+ T cells were the subset that, on average, had more expanded clones than CD4+.

Clones were read by immunoSEQ multiplex PCR, and TCRdb kept only the in-frame ones, dropping some. The sample records 65,000 to 95,000 clones, 89% being singletons. For this clone: No antigen is known for it.

With V trimmed by 5 bases and J by 0 bases, 9 bases remained unmatched. From germline, CDR1 is ENHRY and CDR2 SYGVKD. The CDR3 runs 19 residues. Material: CD4+ or CD8+ T cells sorted from blood, obtained in a trial of the OX40 agonist ivuxolimab. This chain uses TRBV10-3 with TRBJ2-3; TRBD2 matches 15 bases. This sequence was found in an adult with an advanced solid tumor such as melanoma, head and neck, liver or kidney cancer. The CDR3 region has the DNA TGTGCCATCAGTAGACCCAGGGGGACTAGCGGGAGGAGCACAGATACGCAGTATTTT. This gives the protein CAISRPRGTSGRSTDTQYF.